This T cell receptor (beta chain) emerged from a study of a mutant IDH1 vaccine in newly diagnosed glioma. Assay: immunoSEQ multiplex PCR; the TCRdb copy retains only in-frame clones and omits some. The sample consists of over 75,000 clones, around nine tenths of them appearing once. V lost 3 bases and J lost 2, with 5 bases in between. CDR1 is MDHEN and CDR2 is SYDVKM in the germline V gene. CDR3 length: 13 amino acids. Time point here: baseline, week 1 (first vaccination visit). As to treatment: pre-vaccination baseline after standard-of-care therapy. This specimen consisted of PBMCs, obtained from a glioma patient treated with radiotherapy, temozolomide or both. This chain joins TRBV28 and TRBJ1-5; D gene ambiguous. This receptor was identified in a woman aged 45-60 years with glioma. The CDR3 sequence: CASSFLGNQPQHF. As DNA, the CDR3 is TGTGCCAGCAGTTTTCTTGGCAATCAGCCCCAGCATTTT.